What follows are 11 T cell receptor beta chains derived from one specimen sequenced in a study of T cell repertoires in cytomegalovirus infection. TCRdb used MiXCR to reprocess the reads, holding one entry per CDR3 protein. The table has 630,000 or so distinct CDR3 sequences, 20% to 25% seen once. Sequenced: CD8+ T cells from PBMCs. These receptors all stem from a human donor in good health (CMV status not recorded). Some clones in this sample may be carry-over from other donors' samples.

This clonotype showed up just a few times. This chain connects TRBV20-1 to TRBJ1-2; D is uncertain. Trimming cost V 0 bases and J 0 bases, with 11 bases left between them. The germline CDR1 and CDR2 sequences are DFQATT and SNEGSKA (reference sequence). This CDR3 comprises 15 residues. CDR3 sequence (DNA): TGCAGTGCTAGAGATTTTAGCTCTGCTAACTATGGCTACACCTTC. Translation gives CSARDFSSANYGYTF.

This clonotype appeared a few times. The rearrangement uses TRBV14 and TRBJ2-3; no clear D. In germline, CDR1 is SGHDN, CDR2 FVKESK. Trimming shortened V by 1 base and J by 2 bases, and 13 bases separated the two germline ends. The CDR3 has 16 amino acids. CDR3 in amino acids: CASSQGASVLTDTQYF. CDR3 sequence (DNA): TGTGCCAGCAGCCAAGGAGCATCAGTACTCACAGATACGCAGTATTTT.

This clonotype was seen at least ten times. The CDR3 reads CASSLTGTRDQETQYF. The CDR3 region has the DNA TGTGCCAGCAGTTTGACCGGGACACGGGACCAAGAGACCCAGTACTTC. This chain joins TRBV7-3 and TRBJ2-5; D perhaps matches TRBD1 (6 bases). Trimming removed 6 bases from V and 0 bases from J, with 17 bases in between. The CDR3 contains 16 residues. Per germline, CDR1 SGHTA and CDR2 FQGTGA.

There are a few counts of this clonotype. CDR3 loop: CASSWARNTGGGEQYF. In DNA, the CDR3 is TGTGCCAGCAGTTGGGCTCGCAATACAGGGGGCGGCGAGCAGTACTTC. The rearrangement links TRBV6-5 to TRBJ2-7; 9 nucleotides align to TRBD1. The CDR3 runs 16 residues. V shed 4 bases, J shed 6 bases, and the junction held 13 bases outside the gene matches. CDR1 is MNHEY, CDR2 SVGAGI, per germline.

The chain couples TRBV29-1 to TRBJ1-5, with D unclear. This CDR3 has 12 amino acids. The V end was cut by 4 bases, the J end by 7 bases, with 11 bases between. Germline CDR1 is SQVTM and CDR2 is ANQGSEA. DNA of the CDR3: TGCAGCGTTGGACGTCTGGGGCAGCCCCAGCATTTT. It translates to CSVGRLGQPQHF.

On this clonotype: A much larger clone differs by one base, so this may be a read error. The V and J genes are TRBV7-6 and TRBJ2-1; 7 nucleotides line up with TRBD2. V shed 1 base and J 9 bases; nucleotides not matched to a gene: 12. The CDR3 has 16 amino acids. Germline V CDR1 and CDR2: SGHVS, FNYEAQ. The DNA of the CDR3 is TGTGCCAGCAGCTTAGAGTTGCGGGGGACTTGGAGTGAGCAGTTCTTC. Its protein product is CASSLELRGTWSEQFF. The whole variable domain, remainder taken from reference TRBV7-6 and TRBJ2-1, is GAGVSQSPRYKVTKRGQDVALRCDPISGHVSLYWYRQALGQGPEFLTYFNYEAQQDKSGLPNDRFSAERPEGSISTLTIQRTEQRDSAMYRCASSLELRGTWSEQFFGPGTRLTVL.

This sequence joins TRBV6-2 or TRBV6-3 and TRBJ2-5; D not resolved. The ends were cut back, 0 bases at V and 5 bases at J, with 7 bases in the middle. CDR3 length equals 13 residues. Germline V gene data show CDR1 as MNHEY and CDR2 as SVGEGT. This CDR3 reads CASSYSIRETQYF. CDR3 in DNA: TGTGCCAGCAGTTACTCGATTCGGGAGACCCAGTACTTC.

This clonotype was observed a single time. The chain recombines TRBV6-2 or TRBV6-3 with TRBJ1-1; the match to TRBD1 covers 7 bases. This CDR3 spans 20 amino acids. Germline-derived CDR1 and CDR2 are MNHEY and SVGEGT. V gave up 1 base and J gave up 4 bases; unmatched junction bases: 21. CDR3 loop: CASSYYIPTSGGRTSTEAFF. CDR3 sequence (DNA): TGTGCCAGCAGTTACTACATCCCCACCTCAGGGGGGAGGACCTCCACTGAAGCTTTCTTT.

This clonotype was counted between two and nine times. In nucleotides, the CDR3 is TGTGCCAGCATTCGGAGCGGGTGGTACACTGAAGCTTTCTTT. This sequence encodes CASIRSGWYTEAFF. The rearrangement links TRBV12-3 or TRBV12-4 to TRBJ1-1, with D uncertain. Trimming left V 7 bases short and J 3 bases short, with 15 bases between. There are 14 residues in the CDR3.

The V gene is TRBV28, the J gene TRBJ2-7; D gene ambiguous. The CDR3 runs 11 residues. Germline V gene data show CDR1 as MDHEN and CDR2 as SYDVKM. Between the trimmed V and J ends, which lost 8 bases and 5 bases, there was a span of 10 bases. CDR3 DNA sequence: TGTGCCAGCTCCAGTATTCACGAGCAGTACGTC. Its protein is CASSSIHEQYV.

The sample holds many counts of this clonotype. The DNA for the CDR3 is TGTGCCAGCAGCTCCGTGTCCCGGACAGCCAACACCGGGGAGCTGTTTTTT. Protein sequence: CASSSVSRTANTGELFF. The genes are TRBV7-2 and TRBJ2-2, with a weak D call TRBD1 (6 bases). CDR3 length: 17 residues. Germline lookup yields CDR1 SGHTA and CDR2 FQGNSA. Trimming stripped 4 bases from V and 2 bases from J, with 17 bases between.